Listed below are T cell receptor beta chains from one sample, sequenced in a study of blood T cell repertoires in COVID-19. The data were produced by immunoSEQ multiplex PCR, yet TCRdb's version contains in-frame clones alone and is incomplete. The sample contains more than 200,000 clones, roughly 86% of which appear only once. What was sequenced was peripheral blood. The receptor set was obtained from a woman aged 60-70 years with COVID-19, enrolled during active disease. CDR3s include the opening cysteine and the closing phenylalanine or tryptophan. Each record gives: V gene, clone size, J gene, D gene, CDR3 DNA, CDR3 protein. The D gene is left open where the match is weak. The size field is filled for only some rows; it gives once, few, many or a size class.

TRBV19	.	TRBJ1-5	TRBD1	TGTGCCAGTACTACGACAGGGGCGCATGGCAATCAGCCCCAGCATTTT	CASTTTGAHGNQPQHF
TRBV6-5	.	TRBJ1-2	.	TGTGCCAGCAGGCATTGGTTGGGAGCCGAATATGGCTACACCTTC	CASRHWLGAEYGYTF
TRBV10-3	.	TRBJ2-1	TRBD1	TGTGCCATCAGTGGACCCGGACAGGGAGCCTACAATGAGCAGTTCTTC	CAISGPGQGAYNEQFF
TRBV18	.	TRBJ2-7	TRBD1	TGTGCCAGCTCACCAGCGGGACAGGGGGTCGAGCAGTACTTC	CASSPAGQGVEQYF
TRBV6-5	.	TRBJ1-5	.	TGTGCCACCAGCTCAGGGAATCAGCCCCAGCATTTT	CATSSGNQPQHF
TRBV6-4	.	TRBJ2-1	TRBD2	TGTGCCAGCAGCCAGGAACTAGCGGGAGGAGTCGGTGAGCAGTTCTTC	CASSQELAGGVGEQFF
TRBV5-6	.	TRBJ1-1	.	TGTGCCAGCAGCCACCCGGCCCGAGGCACTGAAGCTTTCTTT	CASSHPARGTEAFF
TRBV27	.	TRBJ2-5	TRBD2	TGTGCCAGCAGCCCACAGGTCCTAGCGGGAGTTGGAGAGACCCAGTACTTC	CASSPQVLAGVGETQYF
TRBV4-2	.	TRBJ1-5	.	TGTGCCAGCAGCCAAGAATACGGGGTGGGTCAGCCCCAGCATTTT	CASSQEYGVGQPQHF
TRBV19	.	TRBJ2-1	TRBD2	TGTGCCAGTAGACTAGCGGGAGATCCCTACAATGAGCAGTTCTTC	CASRLAGDPYNEQFF
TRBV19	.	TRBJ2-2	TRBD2	TGTGCCAGTACGCGGACTAGCGGGTACACCGGGGAGCTGTTTTTT	CASTRTSGYTGELFF
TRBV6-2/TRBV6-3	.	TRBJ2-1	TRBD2	TGTGCCAGCAGTCTCCGGGACTATAAATACAATGAGCAGTTCTTC	CASSLRDYKYNEQFF
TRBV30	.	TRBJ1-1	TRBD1	TGTGCCTGGAACAGGGGGAACACTGAAGCTTTCTTT	CAWNRGNTEAFF
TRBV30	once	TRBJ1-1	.	TGTGCCGCTAAACTGAACACTGAAGCTTTCTTT	CAAKLNTEAFF
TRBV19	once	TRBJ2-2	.	TGTGCCAGTAGTATAGCCAGGGGATCGAACACCGGGGAGCTGTTTTTT	CASSIARGSNTGELFF
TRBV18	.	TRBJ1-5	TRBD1	TGTGCCAGCTCACTGGGACAGGGGAGCAATCAGCCCCAGCATTTT	CASSLGQGSNQPQHF
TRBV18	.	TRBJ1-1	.	TGTGCCAGCTCACCACGGTCAGGGAACACTGAAGCTTTCTTT	CASSPRSGNTEAFF